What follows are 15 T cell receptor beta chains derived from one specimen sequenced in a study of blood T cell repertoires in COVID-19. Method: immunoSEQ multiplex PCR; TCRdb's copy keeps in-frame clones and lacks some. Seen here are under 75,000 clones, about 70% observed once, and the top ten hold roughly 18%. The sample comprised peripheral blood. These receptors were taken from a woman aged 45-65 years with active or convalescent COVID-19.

DNA for the CDR3: TGTGCCAGCAGCCTTACCGGGACACCCGGAGAAAAACTGTTTTTT. This gives the protein CASSLTGTPGEKLFF. The chain carries TRBV9 and TRBJ1-4, with D perhaps matching TRBD1 (6 bases). The CDR3 sequence is 15 residues long. The germline CDR1 and CDR2 sequences are SGDLS and YYNGEE. Between the trimmed V and J ends, which lost 4 bases and 8 bases, there was a span of 18 bases.

The DNA for the CDR3 is TGTGCCACGACACAGGGGCCCAATCAGCCCCAGCATTTT. The encoded protein is CATTQGPNQPQHF. V and J are TRBV15 and TRBJ1-5; 7 bases agree with TRBD1. V dropped 9 bases and J dropped 3; count of bases not matched to a gene: 5. From germline, CDR1 is LNHNV and CDR2 YYDKDF (reference sequence). This CDR3 comprises 13 residues.

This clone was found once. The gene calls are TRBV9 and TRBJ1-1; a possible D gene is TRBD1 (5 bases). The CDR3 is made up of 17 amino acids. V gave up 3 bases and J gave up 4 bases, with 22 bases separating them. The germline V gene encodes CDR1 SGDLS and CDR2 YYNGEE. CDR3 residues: CASSDLPTGPGSTEAFF. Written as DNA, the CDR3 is TGTGCCAGCAGCGACCTCCCGACGGGACCCGGGAGCACTGAAGCTTTCTTT.

The chain's CDR3 is CASSFGGRAVETQYF. The CDR3 DNA reads as TGTGCCAGCAGCTTTGGCGGGAGGGCGGTTGAGACCCAGTACTTC. The gene calls are TRBV5-8 and TRBJ2-5; 9 positions agree with TRBD2. CDR1 is SGHTS and CDR2 is YDEGEE in the germline V gene. There are 15 residues in the CDR3. V lost 2 bases to trimming and J lost 5 bases; unmatched junction nucleotides: 7.

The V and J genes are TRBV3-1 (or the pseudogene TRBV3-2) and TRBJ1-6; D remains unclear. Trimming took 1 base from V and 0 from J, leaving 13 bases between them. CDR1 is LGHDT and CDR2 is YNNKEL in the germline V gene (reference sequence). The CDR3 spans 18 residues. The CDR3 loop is CASSQGWGGSSYNSPLHF. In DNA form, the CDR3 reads TGTGCCAGCAGCCAAGGGTGGGGAGGGAGCTCCTATAATTCACCCCTCCACTTT.

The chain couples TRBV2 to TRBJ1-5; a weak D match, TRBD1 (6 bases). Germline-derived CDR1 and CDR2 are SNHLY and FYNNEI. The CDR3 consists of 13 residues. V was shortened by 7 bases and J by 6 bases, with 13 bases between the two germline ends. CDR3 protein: CASTQGSSQPQHF. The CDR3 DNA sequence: TGTGCCAGCACCCAGGGGAGTAGTCAGCCCCAGCATTTT.

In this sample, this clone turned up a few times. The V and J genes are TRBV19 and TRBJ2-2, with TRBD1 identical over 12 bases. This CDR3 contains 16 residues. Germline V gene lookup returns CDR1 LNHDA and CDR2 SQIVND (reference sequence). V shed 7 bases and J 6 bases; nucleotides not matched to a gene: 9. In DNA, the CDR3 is TGTGCCAGTAAAGCGGGGGACAGGGGGCGGGCCGGGGAGCTGTTTTTT. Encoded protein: CASKAGDRGRAGELFF.

The CDR3 DNA reads TGTGCCAGCAGCTTAGACAGCGGGGCATTCAATGAGCAGTTCTTC. Its translation: CASSLDSGAFNEQFF. V usage is TRBV7-2 and J usage is TRBJ2-1, with 7 bases matching TRBD2. This CDR3 is built from 15 residues. Germline CDR1 is SGHTA and CDR2 is FQGNSA. The J segment lost 6 bases and the V segment lost 1 base, leaving 6 bases of the junction unmatched.

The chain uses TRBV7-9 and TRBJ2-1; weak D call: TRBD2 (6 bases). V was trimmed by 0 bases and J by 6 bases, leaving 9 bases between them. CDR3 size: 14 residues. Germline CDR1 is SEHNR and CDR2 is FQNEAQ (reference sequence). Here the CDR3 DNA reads TGTGCCAGCAGCTTAGCACGGGAGATCAATGAGCAGTTCTTC. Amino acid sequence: CASSLAREINEQFF.

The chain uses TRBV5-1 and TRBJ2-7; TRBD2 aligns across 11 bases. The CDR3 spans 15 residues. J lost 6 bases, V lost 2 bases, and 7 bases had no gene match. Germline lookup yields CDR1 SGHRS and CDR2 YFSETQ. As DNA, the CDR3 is TGCGCCAGCAGCTTCGCTAGCGGGAGGTTTTCCGAGCAGTACTTC. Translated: CASSFASGRFSEQYF.

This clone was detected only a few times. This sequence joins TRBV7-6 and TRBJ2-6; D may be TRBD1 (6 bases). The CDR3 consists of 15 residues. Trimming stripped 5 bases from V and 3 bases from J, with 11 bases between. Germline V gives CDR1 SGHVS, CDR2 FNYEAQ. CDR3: CASSAKTGGANVLTF. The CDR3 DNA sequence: TGTGCCAGCAGCGCCAAGACAGGTGGGGCCAACGTCCTGACTTTC.

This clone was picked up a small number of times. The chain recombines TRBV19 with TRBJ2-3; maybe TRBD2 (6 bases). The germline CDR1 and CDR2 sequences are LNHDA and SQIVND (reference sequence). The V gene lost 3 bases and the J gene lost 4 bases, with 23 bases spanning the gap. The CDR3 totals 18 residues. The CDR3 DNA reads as TGTGCCAGTAGTATCATCCACGGGGGACCAAGCCGTGCAGATACGCAGTATTTT. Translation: CASSIIHGGPSRADTQYF.

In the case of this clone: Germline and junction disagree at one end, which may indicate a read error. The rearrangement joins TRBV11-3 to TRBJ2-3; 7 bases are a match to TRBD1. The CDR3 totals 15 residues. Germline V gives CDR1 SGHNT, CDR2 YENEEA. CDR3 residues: CAGSKSTGYTDTQYF. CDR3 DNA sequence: TGTGCCGGCAGCAAATCGACAGGGTACACAGATACGCAGTATTTT.

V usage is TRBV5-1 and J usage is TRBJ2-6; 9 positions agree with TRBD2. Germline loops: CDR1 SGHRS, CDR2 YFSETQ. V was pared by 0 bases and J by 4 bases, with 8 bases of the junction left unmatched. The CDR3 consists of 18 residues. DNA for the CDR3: TGCGCCAGCAGCTTGGTTGCGGGAGGGCCACAGGGGGCCAACGTCCTGACTTTC. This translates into CASSLVAGGPQGANVLTF.

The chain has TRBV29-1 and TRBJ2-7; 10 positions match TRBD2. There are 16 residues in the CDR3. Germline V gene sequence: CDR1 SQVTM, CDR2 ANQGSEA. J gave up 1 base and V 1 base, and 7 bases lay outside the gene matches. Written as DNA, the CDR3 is TGCAGCGTTGAAGGGACTAGCGGTCCTAGGTCCTACGAGCAGTACTTC. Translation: CSVEGTSGPRSYEQYF.